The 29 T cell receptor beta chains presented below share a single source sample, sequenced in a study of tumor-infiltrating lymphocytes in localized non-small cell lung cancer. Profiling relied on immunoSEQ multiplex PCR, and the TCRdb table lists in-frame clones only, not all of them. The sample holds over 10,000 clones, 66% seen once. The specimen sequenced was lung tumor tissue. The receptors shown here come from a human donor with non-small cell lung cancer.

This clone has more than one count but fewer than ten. The CDR3 DNA reads TGTGCCAGCAGCTTCGGGGGAGGGGCCATGGGGGAGCAGTACTTC. Its protein is CASSFGGGAMGEQYF. The chain carries TRBV11-2 and TRBJ2-7; 7 bases agree with TRBD2. From germline, CDR1 is SGHAT and CDR2 FQNNGV. V lost 3 bases and J lost 7; bases outside the gene matches: 12. The CDR3 is 15 residues long. The whole variable domain, remainder taken from reference TRBV11-2 and TRBJ2-7, is EAGVAQSPRYKIIEKRQSVAFWCNPISGHATLYWYQQILGQGPKLLIQFQNNGVVDDSQLPKDRFSAERLKGVDSTLKIQPAKLEDSAVYLCASSFGGGAMGEQYFGPGTRLTVT.

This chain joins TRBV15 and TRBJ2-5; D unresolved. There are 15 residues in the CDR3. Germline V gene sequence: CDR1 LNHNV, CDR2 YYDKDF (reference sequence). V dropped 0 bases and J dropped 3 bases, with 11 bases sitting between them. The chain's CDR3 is CATSRDKAMEETQYF. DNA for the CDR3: TGTGCCACCAGCAGAGATAAGGCCATGGAAGAGACCCAGTACTTC.

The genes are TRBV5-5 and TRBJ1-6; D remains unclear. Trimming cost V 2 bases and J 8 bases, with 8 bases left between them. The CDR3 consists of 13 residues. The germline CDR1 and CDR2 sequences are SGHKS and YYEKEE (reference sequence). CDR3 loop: CASSFLVDSPLHF. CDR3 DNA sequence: TGTGCCAGCAGCTTTCTGGTGGATTCACCCCTCCACTTT.

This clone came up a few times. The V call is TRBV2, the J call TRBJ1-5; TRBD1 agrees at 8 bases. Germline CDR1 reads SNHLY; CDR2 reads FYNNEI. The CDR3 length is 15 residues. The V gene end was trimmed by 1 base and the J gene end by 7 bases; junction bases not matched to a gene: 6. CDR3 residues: CASSEEVTGVQPQHF. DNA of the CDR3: TGTGCCAGCAGTGAAGAAGTGACAGGGGTGCAGCCCCAGCATTTT.

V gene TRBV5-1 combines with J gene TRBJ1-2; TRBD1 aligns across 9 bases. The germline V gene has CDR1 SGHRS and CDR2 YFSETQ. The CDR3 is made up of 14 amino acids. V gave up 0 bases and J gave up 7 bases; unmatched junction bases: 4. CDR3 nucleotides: TGCGCCAGCAGCTTGGTGACAGGGGGAAGTGGCTACACCTTC. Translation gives CASSLVTGGSGYTF.

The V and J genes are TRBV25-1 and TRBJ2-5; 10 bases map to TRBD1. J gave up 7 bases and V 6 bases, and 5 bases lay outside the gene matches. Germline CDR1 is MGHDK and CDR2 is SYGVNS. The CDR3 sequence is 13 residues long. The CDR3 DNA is TGTGCCAGCAGCTTCCGGGACAGGGGGACCCAGTACTTC. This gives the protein CASSFRDRGTQYF. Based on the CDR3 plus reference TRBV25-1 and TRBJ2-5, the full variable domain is EADIYQTPRYLVIGTGKKITLECSQTMGHDKMYWYQQDPGMELHLIHYSYGVNSTEKGDLSSESTVSRIRTEHFPLTLESARPSHTSQYLCASSFRDRGTQYFGPGTRLLVL.

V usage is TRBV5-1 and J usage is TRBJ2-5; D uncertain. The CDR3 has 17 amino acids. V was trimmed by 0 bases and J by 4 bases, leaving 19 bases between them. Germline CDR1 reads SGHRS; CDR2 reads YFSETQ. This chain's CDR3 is CASSLASGVSRGETQYF. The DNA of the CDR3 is TGCGCCAGCAGCTTGGCCTCTGGGGTCTCGCGCGGAGAGACCCAGTACTTC.

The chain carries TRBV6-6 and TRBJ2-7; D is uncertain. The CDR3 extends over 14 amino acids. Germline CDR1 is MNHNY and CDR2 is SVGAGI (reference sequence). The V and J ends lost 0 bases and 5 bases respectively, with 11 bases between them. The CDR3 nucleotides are TGTGCCAGCAGTTACTCGGAAACCTCGGACGAGCAGTACTTC. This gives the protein CASSYSETSDEQYF.

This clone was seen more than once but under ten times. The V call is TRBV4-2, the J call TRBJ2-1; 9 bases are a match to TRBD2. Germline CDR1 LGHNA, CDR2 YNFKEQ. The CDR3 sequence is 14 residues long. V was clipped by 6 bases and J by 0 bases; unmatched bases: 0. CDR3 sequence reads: CASSSGSSYNEQFF. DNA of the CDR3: TGTGCCAGCAGTAGCGGGAGCTCCTACAATGAGCAGTTCTTC.

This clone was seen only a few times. The CDR3 DNA reads TGTGCCAGCAGCCGGGGAACCTACGAGCAGTACTTC. Protein: CASSRGTYEQYF. The chain joins TRBV2 to TRBJ2-7, with D tentatively TRBD2 (5 bases). Germline V gives CDR1 SNHLY, CDR2 FYNNEI. This CDR3 is built from 12 residues. The V and J ends lost 6 bases and 2 bases respectively, with 8 bases between them.

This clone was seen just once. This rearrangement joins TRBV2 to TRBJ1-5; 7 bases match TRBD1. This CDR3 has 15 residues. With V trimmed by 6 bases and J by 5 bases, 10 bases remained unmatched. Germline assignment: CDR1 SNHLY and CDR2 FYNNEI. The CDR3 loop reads CASSTLDREDQPQHF. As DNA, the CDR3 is TGTGCCAGCAGCACATTAGACAGGGAAGATCAGCCCCAGCATTTT.

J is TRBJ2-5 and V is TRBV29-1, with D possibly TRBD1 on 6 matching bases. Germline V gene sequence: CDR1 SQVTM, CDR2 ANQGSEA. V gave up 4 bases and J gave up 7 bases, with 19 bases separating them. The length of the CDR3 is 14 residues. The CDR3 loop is CSVARHRDTLTQYF. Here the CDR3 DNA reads TGCAGCGTTGCCCGACACCGGGACACCCTGACCCAGTACTTC.

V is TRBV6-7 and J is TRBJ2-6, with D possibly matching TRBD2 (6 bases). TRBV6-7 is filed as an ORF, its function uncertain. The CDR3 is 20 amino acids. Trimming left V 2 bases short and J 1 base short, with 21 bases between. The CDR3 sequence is CASSYKLGLTYPSGANVLTF. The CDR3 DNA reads TGTGCCAGCAGTTACAAGTTGGGACTTACCTACCCATCTGGGGCCAACGTCCTGACTTTC.

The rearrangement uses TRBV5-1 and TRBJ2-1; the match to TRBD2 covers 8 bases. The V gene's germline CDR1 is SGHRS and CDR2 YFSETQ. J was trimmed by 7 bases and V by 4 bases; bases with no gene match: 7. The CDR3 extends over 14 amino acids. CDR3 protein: CASSPLAGRNEQFF. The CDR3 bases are TGCGCCAGCAGCCCCTTAGCGGGGCGGAATGAGCAGTTCTTC. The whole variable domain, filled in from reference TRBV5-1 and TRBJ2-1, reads KAGVTQTPRYLIKTRGQQVTLSCSPISGHRSVSWYQQTPGQGLQFLFEYFSETQRNKGNFPGRFSGRQFSNSRSEMNVSTLELGDSALYLCASSPLAGRNEQFFGPGTRLTVL.

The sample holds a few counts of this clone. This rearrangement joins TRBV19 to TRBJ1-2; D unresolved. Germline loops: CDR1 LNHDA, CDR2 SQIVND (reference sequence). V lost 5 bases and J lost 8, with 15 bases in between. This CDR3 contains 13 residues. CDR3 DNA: TGTGCCAGTAGTTCCAGGAACGAGGGAGGCTACACCTTC. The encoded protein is CASSSRNEGGYTF.

CDR3 amino acids: CAGGNRREKLFF. CDR3 nucleotides: TGTGCGGGGGGGAACAGACGTGAAAAACTGTTTTTT. This rearrangement joins TRBV30 to TRBJ1-4; D is perhaps TRBD1 (5 bases). Looked up from germline, CDR1 is GTSNPN and CDR2 is SVGIG (reference sequence). This CDR3 has 12 residues.

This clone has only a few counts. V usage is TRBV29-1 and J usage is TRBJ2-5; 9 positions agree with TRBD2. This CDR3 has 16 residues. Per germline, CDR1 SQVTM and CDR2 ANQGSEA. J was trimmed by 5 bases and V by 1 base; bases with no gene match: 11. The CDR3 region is CSVEARAGGPRETQYF. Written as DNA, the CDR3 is TGCAGCGTTGAAGCCCGAGCGGGAGGCCCTCGGGAGACCCAGTACTTC.

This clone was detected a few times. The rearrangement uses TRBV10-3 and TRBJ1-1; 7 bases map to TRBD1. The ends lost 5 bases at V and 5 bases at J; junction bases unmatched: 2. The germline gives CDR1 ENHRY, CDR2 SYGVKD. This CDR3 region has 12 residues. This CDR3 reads CAISQGGTEAFF. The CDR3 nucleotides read TGTGCCATCAGTCAGGGGGGGACTGAAGCTTTCTTT.

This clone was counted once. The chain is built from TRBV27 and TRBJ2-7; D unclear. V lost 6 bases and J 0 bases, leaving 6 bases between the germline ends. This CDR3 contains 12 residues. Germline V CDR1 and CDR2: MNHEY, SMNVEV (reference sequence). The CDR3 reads CASRSASYEQYF. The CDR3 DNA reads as TGTGCCAGCAGAAGTGCCTCCTACGAGCAGTACTTC.

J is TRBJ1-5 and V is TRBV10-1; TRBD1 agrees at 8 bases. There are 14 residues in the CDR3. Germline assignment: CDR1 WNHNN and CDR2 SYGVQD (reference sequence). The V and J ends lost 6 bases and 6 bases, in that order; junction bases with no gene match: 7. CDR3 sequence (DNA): TGCGCCAGCAGGGAGACAGGGGAAGGTCAGCCCCAGCATTTT. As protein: CASRETGEGQPQHF.

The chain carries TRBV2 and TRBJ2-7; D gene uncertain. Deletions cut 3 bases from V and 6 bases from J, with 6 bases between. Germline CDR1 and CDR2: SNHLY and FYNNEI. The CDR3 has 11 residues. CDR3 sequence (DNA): TGTGCCAGCAGTGAGGCCGCCGAGCAGTACTTC. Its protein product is CASSEAAEQYF.

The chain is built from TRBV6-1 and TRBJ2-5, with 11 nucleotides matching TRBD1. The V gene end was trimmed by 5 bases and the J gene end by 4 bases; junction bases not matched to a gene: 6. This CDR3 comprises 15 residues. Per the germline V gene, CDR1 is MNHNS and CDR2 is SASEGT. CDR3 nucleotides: TGTGCCAGCAGTTTACGGGGGACAGGGGGAGAGACCCAGTACTTC. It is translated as CASSLRGTGGETQYF.

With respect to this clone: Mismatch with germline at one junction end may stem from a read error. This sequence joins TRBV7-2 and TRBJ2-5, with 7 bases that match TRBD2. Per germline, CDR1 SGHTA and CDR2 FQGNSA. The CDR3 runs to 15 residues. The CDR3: CASSLDGRAGETQYF. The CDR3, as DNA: TGTGCCAGTAGCTTAGATGGGAGGGCGGGAGAGACCCAGTACTTC. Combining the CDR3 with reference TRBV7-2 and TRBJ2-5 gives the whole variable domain GAGVSQSPSNKVTEKGKDVELRCDPISGHTALYWYRQSLGQGLEFLIYFQGNSAPDKSGLPSDRFSAERTGGSVSTLTIQRTQQEDSAVYLCASSLDGRAGETQYFGPGTRLLVL.

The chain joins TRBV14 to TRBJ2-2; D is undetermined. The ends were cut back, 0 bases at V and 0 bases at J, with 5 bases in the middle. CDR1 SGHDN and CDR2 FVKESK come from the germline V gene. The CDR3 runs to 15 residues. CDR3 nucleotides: TGTGCCAGCAGCCAAGACAGCTCGAACACCGGGGAGCTGTTTTTT. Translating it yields CASSQDSSNTGELFF. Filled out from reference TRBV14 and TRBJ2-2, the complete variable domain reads EAGVTQFPSHSVIEKGQTVTLRCDPISGHDNLYWYRRVMGKEIKFLLHFVKESKQDESGMPNNRFLAERTGGTYSTLKVQPAELEDSGVYFCASSQDSSNTGELFFGEGSRLTVL.

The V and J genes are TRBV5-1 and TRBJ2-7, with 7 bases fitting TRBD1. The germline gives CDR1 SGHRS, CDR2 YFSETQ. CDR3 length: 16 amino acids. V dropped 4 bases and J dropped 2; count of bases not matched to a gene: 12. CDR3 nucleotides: TGCGCCAGCAGCCTTAGCCGGGACAGTCGTCCCTACGAGCAGTACTTC. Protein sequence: CASSLSRDSRPYEQYF. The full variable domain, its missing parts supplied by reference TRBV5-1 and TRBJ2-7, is KAGVTQTPRYLIKTRGQQVTLSCSPISGHRSVSWYQQTPGQGLQFLFEYFSETQRNKGNFPGRFSGRQFSNSRSEMNVSTLELGDSALYLCASSLSRDSRPYEQYFGPGTRLTVT.

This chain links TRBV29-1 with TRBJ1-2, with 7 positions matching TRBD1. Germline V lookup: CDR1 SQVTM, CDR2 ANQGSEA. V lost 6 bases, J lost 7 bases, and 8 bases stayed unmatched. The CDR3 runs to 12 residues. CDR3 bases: TGCAGCGTCGAAAAAGACAGGGCTGGCTACACCTTC. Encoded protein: CSVEKDRAGYTF. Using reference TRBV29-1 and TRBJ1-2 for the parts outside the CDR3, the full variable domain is SAVISQKPSRDICQRGTSLTIQCQVDSQVTMMFWYRQQPGQSLTLIATANQGSEATYESGFVIDKFPISRPNLTFSTLTVSNMSPEDSSIYLCSVEKDRAGYTFGSGTRLTVV.

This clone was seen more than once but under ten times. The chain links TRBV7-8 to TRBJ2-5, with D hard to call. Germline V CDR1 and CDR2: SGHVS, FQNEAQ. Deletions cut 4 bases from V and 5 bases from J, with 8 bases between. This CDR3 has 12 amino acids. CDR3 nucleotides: TGTGCCAGCAGCTACAAGTGGGAGACCCAGTACTTC. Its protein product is CASSYKWETQYF.

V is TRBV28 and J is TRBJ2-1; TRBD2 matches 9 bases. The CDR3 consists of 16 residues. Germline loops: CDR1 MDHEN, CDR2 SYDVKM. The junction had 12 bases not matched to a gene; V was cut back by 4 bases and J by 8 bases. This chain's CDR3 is CASSSFPGLAGHEQFF. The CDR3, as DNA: TGTGCCAGCAGTTCCTTCCCGGGACTAGCAGGGCATGAGCAGTTCTTC.

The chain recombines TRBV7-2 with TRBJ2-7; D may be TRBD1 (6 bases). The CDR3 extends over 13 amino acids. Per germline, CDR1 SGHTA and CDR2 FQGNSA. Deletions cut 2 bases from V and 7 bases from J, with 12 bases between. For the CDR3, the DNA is TGTGCCAGCAGCTTAAACAGGGAGAGGGAGCAGTACTTC. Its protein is CASSLNREREQYF.